This T cell receptor beta chain was observed in a study of regulatory T cells in long-lasting Graves disease. The study, taken as a whole, reports: Newly diagnosed disease favored TRBV20-1 and TRBJ2-1 over persistent disease.

According to the study, TCR beta libraries were built with iRepertoire HTBI primers and CDR3-region Arm-PCR. Per the authors' pipeline: From all samples, identification returned some 13 TRBJ and approximately 62 TRBV segments. TCRdb reprocessed the multiplex PCR reads via MiXCR and lists one record per CDR3 protein. The V and J calls and clone size are TCRdb's, not the authors'. Counted here are 520,000 or so distinct CDR3 sequences, approximately 12% occurring once; the ten biggest clones make up roughly 8.9%. Time point given: newly diagnosed GD, antithyroid drugs for less than 3 months. PBMC RNA served as the TCR library source. CDR3 length: 14 amino acids. The germline V gene encodes CDR1 MDHEN and CDR2 SYDVKM. Trimming stripped 6 bases from V and 1 base from J, with 9 bases between. This clonotype has a count of ten or more. Its antigen is undetermined. This sample was also put to use in a study of T cells in Graves' hyperthyroidism and ophthalmopathy.

The origin of this receptor is a woman in her 30s with Graves disease. Here the sequenced sample was peripheral blood mononuclear cells (PBMCs), taken at new diagnosis, from a patient treated with antithyroid drugs. The chain carries TRBV28 and TRBJ2-2, with D possibly TRBD2 on 5 matching bases. Here the CDR3 reads CASSYSVNTGELFF. CDR3 in DNA: TGTGCCAGCAGCTATAGCGTGAACACCGGGGAGCTGTTTTTT.